Sequencing of this TCR beta chain was carried out in a study of cytomegalovirus exposure and HLA in healthy donors. About this clone: Its specificity is not known.

The germline gives CDR1 MGHRA, CDR2 YSYEKL. V lost 4 bases, J lost 4 bases, and 10 bases lay in between. CDR3 length: 13 residues. Study-wide points: Rare TCR sequences dominated, though some public TCRs recurred in many donors. The classifier reportedly diagnosed cytomegalovirus status with high sensitivity and specificity. A list of around 160 TCR beta chains associated with cytomegalovirus was given.

Here immunoSEQ multiplex PCR was the method, and the copy in TCRdb shows in-frame clones only, minus some. The sample includes 65,000 or so clones, about 90% seen only once; the top ten take over 1%. Sequencing was performed on PBMCs. This TCR was sampled from a woman between 18 and 30 years old in good health and CMV-seronegative. This chain links TRBV4-1 with TRBJ1-2; D perhaps matches TRBD1 (6 bases). The DNA for the CDR3 is TGCGCCAGCAGCCGGACAGATTTCTATGGCTACACCTTC. Translating it yields CASSRTDFYGYTF.